This TCR beta chain derives from a study of graft-versus-host responses after intestinal transplantation. At the level of the study: Induction with anti-thymocyte globulin, then tacrolimus and steroids for around three years, was given to all recipients.

As to this clone: Its target is unknown.

CDR1 is MNHEY and CDR2 is SVGAGI in the germline V gene. V lost 7 bases, J lost 3 bases, and 19 bases lay in between. The CDR3 has 15 residues. TCRdb's copy holds only in-frame clones and misses some; the assay was immunoSEQ multiplex PCR. The table has over 65,000 clones, more than 85% seen once; the top ten hold about 8%. This sequence originates from a human donor who was the organ donor for an intestinal transplant. The chain has TRBV6-5 and TRBJ2-7; D perhaps matches TRBD1 (6 bases). The sample was unstimulated CD8+ T cells sorted from spleen or lymph node cells, taken before transplant. As DNA, the CDR3 is TGTGCCAGCAAACAAGTTACAGGGAAAGGCTACGAGCAGTACTTC. Its translation: CASKQVTGKGYEQYF.